This T cell receptor beta chain was identified during a study of early T cells in non-severe SARS-CoV-2 infection. TCRdb independently ran MiXCR on the 5' RACE reads; one entry per CDR3 protein. This table holds 100,000 to 140,000 distinct CDR3 sequences, around 10% found once. The CDR3 is 19 amino acids. V dropped 1 base and J dropped 0; count of bases not matched to a gene: 12. Germline V gene lookup returns CDR1 MGHRA and CDR2 YSYEKL. This clonotype was seen at least ten times. Sequencing used whole blood. This sequence joins TRBV4-1 and TRBJ1-3; the match to TRBD1 covers 7 bases. The TCR originated in an adult who was a healthcare worker with PCR-confirmed SARS-CoV-2 infection or an uninfected control (not recorded which). CDR3 nucleotides: TGCGCCAGCAGCCAAGTCGTCCGCAAAGACAGGGACTCTGGAAACACCATATATTTT. This codes for CASSQVVRKDRDSGNTIYF.